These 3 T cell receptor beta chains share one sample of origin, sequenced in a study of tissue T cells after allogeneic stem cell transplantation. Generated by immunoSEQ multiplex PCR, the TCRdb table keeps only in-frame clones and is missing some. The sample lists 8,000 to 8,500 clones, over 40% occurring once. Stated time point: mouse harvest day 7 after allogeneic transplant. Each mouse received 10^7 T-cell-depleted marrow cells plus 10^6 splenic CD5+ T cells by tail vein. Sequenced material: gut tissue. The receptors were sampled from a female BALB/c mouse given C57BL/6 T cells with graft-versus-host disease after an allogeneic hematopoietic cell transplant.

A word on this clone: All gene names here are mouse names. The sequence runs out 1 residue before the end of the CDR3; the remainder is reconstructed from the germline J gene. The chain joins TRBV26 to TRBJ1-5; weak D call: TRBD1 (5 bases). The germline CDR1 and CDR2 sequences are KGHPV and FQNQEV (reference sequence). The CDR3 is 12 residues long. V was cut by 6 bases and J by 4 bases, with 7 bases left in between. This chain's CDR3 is CASSRGNQAPLF. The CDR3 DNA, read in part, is TGTGCCAGCAGCCGGGGGAACCAGGCTCCGCTT.

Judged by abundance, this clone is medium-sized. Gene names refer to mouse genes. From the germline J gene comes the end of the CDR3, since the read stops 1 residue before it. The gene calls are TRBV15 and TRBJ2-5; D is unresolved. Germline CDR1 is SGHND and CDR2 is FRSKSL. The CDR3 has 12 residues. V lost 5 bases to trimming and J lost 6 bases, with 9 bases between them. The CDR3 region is CASSPDTDTQYF. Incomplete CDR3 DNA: TGTGCCAGCAGTCCAGACACTGACACCCAGTAC. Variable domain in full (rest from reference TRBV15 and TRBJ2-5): DAGVTQTPRHEVAEKGQTIILKCEPVSGHNDLFWYRQTKIQGLELLSYFRSKSLMEDGGAFKDRFKAEMLNSSFSTLKIQPTEPKDSAVYLCASSPDTDTQYFGPGTRLLVL.

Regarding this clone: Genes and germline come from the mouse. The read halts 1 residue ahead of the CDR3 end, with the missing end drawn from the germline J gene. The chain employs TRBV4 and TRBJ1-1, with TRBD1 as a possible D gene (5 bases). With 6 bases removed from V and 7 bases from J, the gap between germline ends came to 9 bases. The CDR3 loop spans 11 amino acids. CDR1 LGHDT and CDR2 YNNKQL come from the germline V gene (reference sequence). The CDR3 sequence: CASSYRIEVFF. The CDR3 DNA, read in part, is TGTGCCAGCAGTTACAGGATAGAAGTCTTC.